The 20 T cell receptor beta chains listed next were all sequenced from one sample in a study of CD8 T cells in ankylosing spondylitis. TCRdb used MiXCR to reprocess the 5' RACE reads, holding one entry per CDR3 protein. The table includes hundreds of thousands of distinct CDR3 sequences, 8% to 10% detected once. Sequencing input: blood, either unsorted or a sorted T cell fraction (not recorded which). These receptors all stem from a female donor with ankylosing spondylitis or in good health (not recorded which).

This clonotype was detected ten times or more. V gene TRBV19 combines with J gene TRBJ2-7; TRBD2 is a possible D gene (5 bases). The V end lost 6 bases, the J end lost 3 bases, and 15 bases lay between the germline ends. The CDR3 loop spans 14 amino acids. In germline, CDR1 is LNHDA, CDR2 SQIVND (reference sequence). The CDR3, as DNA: TGTGCCAGTAGGGACCGGAGGTTAGGCTACGAGCAGTACTTC. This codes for CASRDRRLGYEQYF.

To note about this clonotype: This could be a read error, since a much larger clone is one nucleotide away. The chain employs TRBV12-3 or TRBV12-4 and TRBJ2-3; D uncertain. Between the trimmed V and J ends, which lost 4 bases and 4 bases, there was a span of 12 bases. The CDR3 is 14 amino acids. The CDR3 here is CASSSQRGADTQYF. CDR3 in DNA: TGTGCCAGCAGTTCCCAGAGAGGCGCAGATACGCAGTATTTT.

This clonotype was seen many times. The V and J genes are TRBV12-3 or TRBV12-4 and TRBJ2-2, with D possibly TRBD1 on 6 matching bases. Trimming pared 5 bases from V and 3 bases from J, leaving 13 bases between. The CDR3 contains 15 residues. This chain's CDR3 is CASSAGTRYTGELFF. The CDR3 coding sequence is TGTGCCAGCAGTGCCGGGACACGGTACACCGGGGAGCTGTTTTTT.

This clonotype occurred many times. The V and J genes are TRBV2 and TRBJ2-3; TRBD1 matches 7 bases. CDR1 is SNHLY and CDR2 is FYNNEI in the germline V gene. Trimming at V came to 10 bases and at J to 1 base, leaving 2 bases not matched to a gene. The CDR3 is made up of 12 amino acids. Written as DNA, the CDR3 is TGTGCCAACGGACAGGGCACAGATACGCAGTATTTT. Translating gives CANGQGTDTQYF.

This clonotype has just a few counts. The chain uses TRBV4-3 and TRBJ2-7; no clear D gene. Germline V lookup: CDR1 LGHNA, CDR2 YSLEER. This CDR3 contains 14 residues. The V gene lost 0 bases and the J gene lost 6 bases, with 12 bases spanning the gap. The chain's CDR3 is CASSQESEASEQYF. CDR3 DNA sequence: TGCGCCAGCAGCCAAGAGAGCGAGGCAAGCGAGCAGTACTTC.

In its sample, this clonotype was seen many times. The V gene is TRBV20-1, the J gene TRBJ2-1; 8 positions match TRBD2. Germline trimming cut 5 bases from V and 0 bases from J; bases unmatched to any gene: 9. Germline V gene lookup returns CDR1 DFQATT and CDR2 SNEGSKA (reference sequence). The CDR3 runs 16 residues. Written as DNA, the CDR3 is TGCAGTGCTGCTCAGACTAGCGCGAGCTCCTACAATGAGCAGTTCTTC. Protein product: CSAAQTSASSYNEQFF.

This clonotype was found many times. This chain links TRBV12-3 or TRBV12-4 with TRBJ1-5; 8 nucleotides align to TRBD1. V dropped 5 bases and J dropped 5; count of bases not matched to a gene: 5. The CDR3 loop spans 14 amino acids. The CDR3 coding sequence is TGTGCCAGCAGTGCAAACAGGGGGGATCAGCCCCAGCATTTT. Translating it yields CASSANRGDQPQHF.

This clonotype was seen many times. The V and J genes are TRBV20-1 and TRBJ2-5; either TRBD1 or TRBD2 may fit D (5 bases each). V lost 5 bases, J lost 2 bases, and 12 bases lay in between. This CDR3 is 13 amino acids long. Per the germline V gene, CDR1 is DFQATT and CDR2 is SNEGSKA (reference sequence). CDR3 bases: TGCAGTGCTGCAGGGCCGGGGCAAGAGACCCAGTACTTC. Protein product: CSAAGPGQETQYF.

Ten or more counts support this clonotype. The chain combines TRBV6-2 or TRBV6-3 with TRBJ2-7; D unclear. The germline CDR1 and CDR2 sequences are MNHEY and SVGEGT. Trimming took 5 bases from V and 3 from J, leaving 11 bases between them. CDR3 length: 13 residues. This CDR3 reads CASSLWEGYEQYF. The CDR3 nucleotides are TGTGCCAGCAGTCTATGGGAAGGCTACGAGCAGTACTTC.

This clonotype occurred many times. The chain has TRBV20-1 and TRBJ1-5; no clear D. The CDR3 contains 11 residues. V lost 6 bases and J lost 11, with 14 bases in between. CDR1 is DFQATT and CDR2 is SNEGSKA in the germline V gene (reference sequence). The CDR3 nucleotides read TGCAGTGCCCTTACAGAGGAAGCCCAGCATTTT. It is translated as CSALTEEAQHF.

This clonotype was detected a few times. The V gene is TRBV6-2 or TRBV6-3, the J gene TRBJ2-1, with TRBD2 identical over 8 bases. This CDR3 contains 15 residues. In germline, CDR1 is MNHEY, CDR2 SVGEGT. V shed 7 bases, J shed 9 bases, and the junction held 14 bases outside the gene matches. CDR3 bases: TGTGCCAGCACTGCGACTGCGGGAGGCCGTAGTGAGCAGTTCTTC. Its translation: CASTATAGGRSEQFF.

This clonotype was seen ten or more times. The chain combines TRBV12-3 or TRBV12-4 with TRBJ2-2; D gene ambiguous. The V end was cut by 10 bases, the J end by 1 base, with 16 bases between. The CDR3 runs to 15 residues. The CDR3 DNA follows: TGTGCCACCAGCGCAGGCCAACTGAACACCGGGGAGCTGTTTTTT. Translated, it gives CATSAGQLNTGELFF.

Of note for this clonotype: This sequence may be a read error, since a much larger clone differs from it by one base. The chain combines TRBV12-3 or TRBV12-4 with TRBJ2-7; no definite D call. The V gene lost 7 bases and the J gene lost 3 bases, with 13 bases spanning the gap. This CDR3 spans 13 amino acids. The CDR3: CASTWIFDYEQYF. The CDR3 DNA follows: TGTGCCAGCACCTGGATTTTCGACTACGAGCAGTACTTC.

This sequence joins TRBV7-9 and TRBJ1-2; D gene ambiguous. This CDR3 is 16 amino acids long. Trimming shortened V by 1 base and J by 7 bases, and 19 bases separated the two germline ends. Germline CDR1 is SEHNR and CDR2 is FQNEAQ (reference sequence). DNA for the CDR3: TGTGCCAGCAGCTTAGTTCCCAGAACCTTAACGAGTGGCTACACCTTC. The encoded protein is CASSLVPRTLTSGYTF. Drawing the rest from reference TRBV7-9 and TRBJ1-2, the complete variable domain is DTGVSQNPRHKITKRGQNVTFRCDPISEHNRLYWYRQTLGQGPEFLTYFQNEAQLEKSRLLSDRFSAERPKGSFSTLEIQRTEQGDSAMYLCASSLVPRTLTSGYTFGSGTRLTVV.

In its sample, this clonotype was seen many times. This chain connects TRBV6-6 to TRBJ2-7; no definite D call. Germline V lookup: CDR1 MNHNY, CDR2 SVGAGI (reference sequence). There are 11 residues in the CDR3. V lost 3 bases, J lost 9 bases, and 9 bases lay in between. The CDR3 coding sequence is TGTGCCAGCAGTTATGGGGAAGCGCAGTACTTC. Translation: CASSYGEAQYF.

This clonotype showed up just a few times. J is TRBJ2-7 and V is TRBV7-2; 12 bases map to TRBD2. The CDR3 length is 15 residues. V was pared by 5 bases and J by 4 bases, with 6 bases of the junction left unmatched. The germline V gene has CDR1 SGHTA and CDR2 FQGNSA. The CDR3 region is CASSPTSGRRYEQYF. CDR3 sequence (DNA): TGTGCCAGCAGCCCTACTAGCGGGAGGCGGTACGAGCAGTACTTC.

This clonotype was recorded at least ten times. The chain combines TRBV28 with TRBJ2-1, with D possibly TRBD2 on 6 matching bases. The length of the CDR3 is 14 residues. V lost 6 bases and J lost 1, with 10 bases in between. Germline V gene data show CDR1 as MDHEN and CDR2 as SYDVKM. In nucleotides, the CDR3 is TGTGCCAGCAGAACCGGGACTTCCTACAATGAGCAGTTCTTC. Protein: CASRTGTSYNEQFF.

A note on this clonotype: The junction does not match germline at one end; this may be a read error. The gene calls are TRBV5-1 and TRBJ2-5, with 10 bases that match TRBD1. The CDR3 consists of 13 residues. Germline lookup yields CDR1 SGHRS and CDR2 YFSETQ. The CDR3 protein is CVSSLDRGETQYF. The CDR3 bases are TGCGTCAGCAGCCTGGACAGGGGGGAGACCCAGTACTTC.

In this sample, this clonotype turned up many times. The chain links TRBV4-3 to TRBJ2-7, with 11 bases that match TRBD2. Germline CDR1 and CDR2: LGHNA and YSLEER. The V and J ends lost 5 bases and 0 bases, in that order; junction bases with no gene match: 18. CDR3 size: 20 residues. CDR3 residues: CASSFAAGTSGSLGSYEQYF. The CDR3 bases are TGCGCCAGCAGCTTTGCGGCCGGGACTAGCGGTAGCTTGGGCTCCTACGAGCAGTACTTC.

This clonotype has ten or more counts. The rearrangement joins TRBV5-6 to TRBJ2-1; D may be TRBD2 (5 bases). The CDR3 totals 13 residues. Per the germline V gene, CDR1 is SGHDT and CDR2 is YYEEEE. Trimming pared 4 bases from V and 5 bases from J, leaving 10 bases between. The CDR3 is CASSPDWNNEQFF. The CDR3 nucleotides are TGTGCCAGCAGCCCGGACTGGAACAATGAGCAGTTCTTC.